What follows are 16 T cell receptor beta chains derived from one specimen sequenced in a study of T cell changes during pregnancy in multiple sclerosis. TCRdb's table, derived via immunoSEQ multiplex PCR, lists solely in-frame clones and lacks some. The sample consists of 90,000 or so clones, 91% of them appearing once. The sequences come from peripheral blood, collected before pregnancy. The receptors were sampled from a female donor with multiple sclerosis, enrolled in a pregnancy study.

In DNA form, the CDR3 reads TGTGCCAGCAGTGCAGCTGGACAGCTTCTCTCCTCCTATGGCTACACCTTC. This translates into CASSAAGQLLSSYGYTF. V and J are TRBV28 and TRBJ1-2, with TRBD1 as a possible D gene (6 bases). Per germline, CDR1 MDHEN and CDR2 SYDVKM. The length of the CDR3 is 17 residues. The V end was cut by 5 bases, the J end by 4 bases, with 23 bases between.

The chain has TRBV5-1 and TRBJ2-5; weak D call: TRBD2 (5 bases). Germline values: CDR1 SGHRS, CDR2 YFSETQ. The CDR3 length is 15 residues. V dropped 1 base and J dropped 5 bases, with 15 bases sitting between them. The CDR3 is CASSLHGEGPETQYF. CDR3 nucleotide sequence: TGCGCCAGCAGCTTGCATGGCGAGGGCCCGGAGACCCAGTACTTC.

The genes are TRBV9 and TRBJ2-6; D perhaps matches TRBD2 (5 bases). The CDR3 spans 19 residues. Germline V gives CDR1 SGDLS, CDR2 YYNGEE. With 1 base removed from V and 1 base from J, the gap between germline ends came to 18 bases. The CDR3 region is CASSVTAGGPSSGANVLTF. The CDR3 nucleotides read TGTGCCAGCAGCGTAACGGCGGGTGGTCCCTCATCTGGGGCCAACGTCCTGACTTTC.

The chain carries TRBV7-6 and TRBJ1-4; a weak D match, TRBD1 (5 bases). Germline V gene lookup returns CDR1 SGHVS and CDR2 FNYEAQ. The germline V and J ends were trimmed by 5 bases and 12 bases, with 10 bases remaining between them. This CDR3 is 11 amino acids long. Here the CDR3 reads CASSPGGELFF. The CDR3 nucleotides are TGTGCCAGCAGCCCGGGGGGAGAACTGTTTTTT.

Only a few counts were recorded for this clone. The chain carries TRBV7-3 and TRBJ2-7; TRBD1 aligns across 7 bases. Unmatched junction bases numbered 9, after V lost 4 bases and J lost 3 bases. CDR3 length: 15 amino acids. CDR1 is SGHTA and CDR2 is FQGTGA in the germline V gene. The CDR3 DNA reads TGTGCCAGCAGCTCAGACAGGGCTTCCTTCTACGAGCAGTACTTC. Protein: CASSSDRASFYEQYF.

This clone was recorded once. This rearrangement joins TRBV4-1 to TRBJ2-7; 9 bases are a match to TRBD1. Germline-derived CDR1 and CDR2 are MGHRA and YSYEKL. The CDR3 covers 16 residues. J gave up 2 bases and V 1 base, and 6 bases lay outside the gene matches. This chain's CDR3 is CASSQGGDRVTYEQYF. The CDR3 DNA sequence: TGCGCCAGCAGCCAAGGGGGGGACAGGGTGACCTACGAGCAGTACTTC.

This chain uses TRBV4-1 with TRBJ1-1; perhaps TRBD1 as D (5 bases). In germline, CDR1 is MGHRA, CDR2 YSYEKL. V was clipped by 1 base and J by 5 bases, with 8 bases between them. This CDR3 has 13 amino acids. The CDR3 is CASSQGRGTEAFF. The CDR3 DNA follows: TGCGCCAGCAGCCAAGGTCGGGGGACTGAAGCTTTCTTT.

There are a few counts of this clone. V and J are TRBV6-5 and TRBJ1-3; D is possibly TRBD1 (6 bases). CDR3 length: 15 residues. The germline CDR1 and CDR2 sequences are MNHEY and SVGAGI. With 0 bases removed from V and 9 bases from J, the gap between germline ends came to 15 bases. In DNA form, the CDR3 reads TGTGCCAGCAGTTACTCGTTTTCCCGAGGGGGCACCATATATTTT. This codes for CASSYSFSRGGTIYF.

The V gene is TRBV5-1, the J gene TRBJ1-2; D gene ambiguous. The germline gives CDR1 SGHRS, CDR2 YFSETQ. The CDR3 length is 16 residues. V was pared by 4 bases and J by 1 base, with 17 bases between. The CDR3 spells CASSPVGETINYGYTF. CDR3 in DNA: TGCGCCAGCAGCCCAGTCGGGGAGACTATTAACTATGGCTACACCTTC.

This clone is a singleton in its sample. The chain recombines TRBV6-1 with TRBJ1-2; 11 nucleotides align to TRBD1. The CDR3 runs to 15 residues. Germline V gives CDR1 MNHNS, CDR2 SASEGT. The junction had 9 bases not matched to a gene; V was cut back by 5 bases and J by 7 bases. Here the CDR3 DNA reads TGTGCCAGCAGTACCCGAGGGGGGACAGGGGGTGGCTACACCTTC. Protein: CASSTRGGTGGGYTF.

This chain uses TRBV7-9 with TRBJ2-3; D is possibly TRBD2 (5 bases). Trimming shortened V by 1 base and J by 4 bases, and 18 bases separated the two germline ends. The CDR3 spans 17 residues. Germline V gene data show CDR1 as SEHNR and CDR2 as FQNEAQ (reference sequence). The CDR3 nucleotides read TGTGCCAGCAGCTTAGGAGGGCTACTAGTTGTTGCAGATACGCAGTATTTT. Translated, it gives CASSLGGLLVVADTQYF.

V and J are TRBV5-1 and TRBJ2-1; TRBD2 agrees at 9 bases. Unmatched junction bases numbered 2, after V lost 1 base and J lost 3 bases. Per the germline V gene, CDR1 is SGHRS and CDR2 is YFSETQ. The CDR3 runs to 15 residues. The CDR3 bases are TGCGCCAGCAGCTTGAGTAGCGGGAGCTACAATGAGCAGTTCTTC. This translates into CASSLSSGSYNEQFF.

V gene TRBV6-5 combines with J gene TRBJ1-2, with a weak D call TRBD1 (6 bases). CDR3 length: 15 residues. Germline loops: CDR1 MNHEY, CDR2 SVGAGI. Trimming stripped 4 bases from V and 0 bases from J, with 12 bases between. CDR3 in amino acids: CASSFRTEANYGYTF. The CDR3 bases are TGTGCCAGCAGTTTTCGGACAGAAGCTAACTATGGCTACACCTTC.

The rearrangement uses TRBV5-4 and TRBJ1-4, with 8 bases lining up with TRBD1. The CDR3 is 15 residues long. From germline, CDR1 is SGHNT and CDR2 YYREEE (reference sequence). V lost 0 bases, J lost 6 bases, and 4 bases stayed unmatched. The CDR3 loop is CASSLGTGGDEKLFF. The DNA of the CDR3 is TGTGCCAGCAGCTTGGGCACAGGGGGAGATGAAAAACTGTTTTTT.

The chain joins TRBV18 to TRBJ2-1, with D possibly matching TRBD1 (6 bases). Germline CDR1 KGHSH, CDR2 LQKENI. This CDR3 is built from 14 residues. V dropped 5 bases and J dropped 3 bases, with 11 bases sitting between them. The CDR3 is CASSSTGHYNEQFF. DNA for the CDR3: TGTGCCAGCTCATCCACGGGACACTACAATGAGCAGTTCTTC.

The chain joins TRBV27 to TRBJ1-2, with 9 positions matching TRBD1. Germline assignment: CDR1 MNHEY and CDR2 SMNVEV (reference sequence). Trimming cost V 4 bases and J 7 bases; bases outside gene matches: 10. The CDR3 contains 15 residues. DNA for the CDR3: TGTGCCAGCAGTTCCGGGACAGGGAAGATGGGTGGCTACACCTTC. It codes for CASSSGTGKMGGYTF.